This is a list of T cell receptor beta chains from one sample in a study of shared clonotypes between healthy human individuals. TCRdb's copy holds only in-frame clones and misses some; the assay was immunoSEQ multiplex PCR. In the table there are 2.3 million or so clones, over 90% of which are singletons. Source material: naive CD4+ T cells from PBMCs. The receptors stem from a man between 18 and 29 years old in good health. Some clones in this sample may be carry-over from other donors' samples. Each CDR3 is given with its conserved first and last residue. A D gene is named only where the DNA matches it firmly. Some rows mark clone size as missing; the rest say once, few, many or name a class of expanded clone.

>TRBJ1-1|-|TRBV6-1|few
TGTGCCAGCAGTGAATTCATGGAACCGAACACTGAAGCTTTCTTT
CASSEFMEPNTEAFF
>TRBJ2-7|TRBD1|TRBV6-1|-
TGTGCCAGCAAGAGGACAGGGGTCTACGAGCAGTACTTC
CASKRTGVYEQYF
>TRBJ2-1|TRBD2|TRBV9|-
TGTGCCAGCAGCAAAAGGGGGCTAGCGGGAGGGAATGAGCAGTTCTTC
CASSKRGLAGGNEQFF
>TRBJ1-2|-|TRBV7-2|-
TGTGCCAGCAGCTTACATGATGCTTCAGCTAACTATGGCTACACCTTC
CASSLHDASANYGYTF
>TRBJ1-4|TRBD1|TRBV29-1|-
TGCAGCATATTGACAGGGGACGAAAAACTGTTTTTT
CSILTGDEKLFF
>TRBJ2-3|-|TRBV7-9|-
TGTGCCAGCAGCTCCCATCACACCGGACAAGGAGGCGGTACAGATACGCAGTATTTT
CASSSHHTGQGGGTDTQYF
>TRBJ2-7|TRBD2|TRBV15|-
TGTGCCACCAGCAGGGGACTAGCAACGAAGCAGTACTTC
CATSRGLATKQYF
>TRBJ2-5|-|TRBV5-1|-
TGCGCCAGCAGCTTGGAACCAGGGAGCCCAAGGACCCAGTACTTC
CASSLEPGSPRTQYF
>TRBJ2-3|-|TRBV10-3|once
TGTGCCATCAGCGCGGGCGGCTCCACAGATACGCAGTATTTT
CAISAGGSTDTQYF
>TRBJ1-5|TRBD1|TRBV5-6|few
TGTGCCAGCAGCTTGCGGACAGGGCGGCAGCCCCAGCATTTT
CASSLRTGRQPQHF
>TRBJ2-1|-|TRBV11-2|-
TGTGCCAGCAGCTTAAGCTTAAGTTCTAGCTCCTACAATGAGCAGTTCTTC
CASSLSLSSSSYNEQFF
>TRBJ1-2|-|TRBV11-2|-
TGTGCCAGCAGCCAAGGCAGGGATTTCTATGGCTACACCTTC
CASSQGRDFYGYTF
>TRBJ2-1|-|TRBV5-8|-
TGTGCCAGCAGCTTGGGTGCGAGCTCCTACAATGAGCAGTTCTTC
CASSLGASSYNEQFF
>TRBJ2-7|TRBD2|TRBV28|-
TGTGCCAGCAGTGGCTCTTCGCGCCTAGCGGGAACCTTATGGTACGAGCAGTACTTC
CASSGSSRLAGTLWYEQYF
>TRBJ2-7|TRBD1|TRBV29-1|-
TGCAGCGGTGGACAGGTGAACGAGCAGTACTTC
CSGGQVNEQYF
>TRBJ2-5|-|TRBV7-9|-
TGTGCCAGCAGCTTTCGTCCCACATCACAGTTCCAAGAGACCCAGTACTTC
CASSFRPTSQFQETQYF
>TRBJ2-3|-|TRBV6-5|-
TGTGCCAGCAGTTACTCGAAAGGGACTCCTTGGGATACGCAGTATTTT
CASSYSKGTPWDTQYF
>TRBJ2-2|-|TRBV27|-
TGTGCCAGCACAAAGATCGGGGGAACCGGGGAGCTGTTTTTT
CASTKIGGTGELFF
>TRBJ2-7|TRBD1|TRBV10-3|-
TGTGCAACCCAGGGGGCGAACGAGCAGTACTTC
CATQGANEQYF
>TRBJ2-1|-|TRBV28|-
TGTGCCAGCAGTCCTGGCGGCTACTCCTACAATGAGCAGTTCTTC
CASSPGGYSYNEQFF
>TRBJ2-1|-|TRBV5-6|-
TGTGCCAGCAGCTTGGATAGCTCCTACAATGAGCAGTTCTTC
CASSLDSSYNEQFF
>TRBJ1-2|-|TRBV10-1|-
TGCGCCAGCAGTGAAAGGTCTGGAGGAACTAACTATGGCTACACCTTC
CASSERSGGTNYGYTF